The rows below give T cell receptor beta chains drawn from one sample of a study of blood T cell repertoires in COVID-19. Clones were read by immunoSEQ multiplex PCR, and TCRdb kept only the in-frame ones, dropping some. This sample has fewer than 350,000 clones, with approximately 90% found just once. What was sequenced was PBMCs or T cells enriched from blood (not recorded which). These receptors were collected from a woman under 40 with acute COVID-19. The CDR3 runs from the conserved cysteine through the conserved F or W. Fields, in order: J gene, clone size, V gene, D gene, CDR3 protein, CDR3 DNA. D genes are given only for firm matches. For some rows the clone size is stated as once, few or many, or as a class when expanded; others skip it.

J: TRBJ2-7
size: NA
V: TRBV5-4
D: NA
CDR3: CASSLEWGVSYEQYF
DNA: TGTGCCAGCAGCTTGGAGTGGGGGGTATCCTACGAGCAGTACTTC

J: TRBJ2-7
size: NA
V: TRBV27
D: TRBD2
CDR3: CASSSPRLAGGVHEQYF
DNA: TGTGCCAGCAGTTCCCCACGGCTAGCGGGCGGGGTCCACGAGCAGTACTTC

J: TRBJ2-3
size: NA
V: TRBV30
D: NA
CDR3: CAWSPTTDTQYF
DNA: TGTGCCTGGAGTCCTACCACAGATACGCAGTATTTT

J: TRBJ1-4
size: NA
V: TRBV29-1
D: NA
CDR3: CSVEGAGDNEKLFF
DNA: TGCAGCGTTGAAGGGGCAGGGGATAATGAAAAACTGTTTTTT

J: TRBJ1-6
size: NA
V: TRBV5-8
D: TRBD1
CDR3: CASSLRVQGYNSPLHF
DNA: TGTGCCAGCAGCTTGAGGGTACAGGGGTATAATTCACCCCTCCACTTT

J: TRBJ2-1
size: NA
V: TRBV19
D: NA
CDR3: CASSSTPQVYNEQFF
DNA: TGTGCCAGTAGTTCGACACCGCAGGTATACAATGAGCAGTTCTTC

J: TRBJ1-2
size: few
V: TRBV5-1
D: TRBD1
CDR3: CASSLGDRLYGYTF
DNA: TGCGCCAGCAGCTTGGGGGACAGACTCTATGGCTACACCTTC

J: TRBJ1-2
size: NA
V: TRBV7-3
D: TRBD1
CDR3: CASSLEGTGSVYGYTF
DNA: TGTGCCAGCAGCTTGGAAGGGACAGGCTCCGTCTATGGCTACACCTTC

J: TRBJ1-5
size: NA
V: TRBV30
D: NA
CDR3: CAWSFSGNQPQHF
DNA: TGTGCCTGGAGTTTTAGTGGCAATCAGCCCCAGCATTTT

J: TRBJ2-1
size: NA
V: TRBV4-3
D: TRBD2
CDR3: CASSHELAGGYSYNEQFF
DNA: TGCGCCAGCAGCCACGAATTAGCGGGAGGGTACTCCTACAATGAGCAGTTCTTC

J: TRBJ2-7
size: NA
V: TRBV5-8
D: TRBD1
CDR3: CASSLAGQVSYEQYF
DNA: TGTGCCAGCAGCTTGGCCGGACAGGTATCCTACGAGCAGTACTTC

J: TRBJ2-1
size: NA
V: TRBV5-1
D: NA
CDR3: CASSLSVGSYNEQFF
DNA: TGCGCCAGCAGCTTAAGCGTCGGCAGTTACAATGAGCAGTTCTTC

J: TRBJ2-5
size: NA
V: TRBV5-1
D: NA
CDR3: CASSGGGDGETQYF
DNA: TGCGCCAGCAGTGGAGGGGGCGACGGGGAGACCCAGTACTTC

J: TRBJ2-3
size: NA
V: TRBV5-6
D: TRBD2
CDR3: CASSPPPTGGGDTQYF
DNA: TGTGCCAGCAGCCCCCCCCCGACCGGGGGGGGAGATACGCAGTATTTT

J: TRBJ1-1
size: once
V: TRBV27
D: NA
CDR3: CASRMGGTEAFF
DNA: TGTGCCAGCAGAATGGGGGGCACTGAAGCTTTCTTT

J: TRBJ2-5
size: NA
V: TRBV30
D: TRBD1
CDR3: CAWQPTGATGETQYF
DNA: TGTGCCTGGCAACCGACAGGGGCCACGGGAGAGACCCAGTACTTC

J: TRBJ2-5
size: NA
V: TRBV3-1/TRBV3-2
D: TRBD1
CDR3: CASSRTGSYQETQYF
DNA: TGTGCCAGCAGCCGGACAGGGTCTTACCAAGAGACCCAGTACTTC